Listed here are 27 T cell receptor beta chains from one sample, sequenced in a study of T cells after yellow fever vaccination. One entry per CDR3 protein, called by TCRdb with MiXCR from the 5' RACE reads. In the table there are about 120,000 distinct CDR3 sequences, about 8.8% of which are singletons. The sample consisted of CD8+ T cells sorted from PBMCs, taken on the day of the yellow fever booster vaccination. The origin of the receptors is a young man who received the YFV17D yellow fever vaccine.

This clonotype was observed once. The rearrangement uses TRBV7-9 and TRBJ2-5; 11 nucleotides match TRBD2. The CDR3 sequence is 16 residues long. CDR1 is SEHNR and CDR2 is FQNEAQ in the germline V gene (reference sequence). Trimming at V came to 6 bases and at J to 1 base, leaving 7 bases not matched to a gene. CDR3 DNA: TGTGCCAGCAGACACGCTAGCGGGGGGTCCCAAGAGACCCAGTACTTC. This codes for CASRHASGGSQETQYF.

This clonotype was seen a handful of times. The gene calls are TRBV7-2 and TRBJ2-7; TRBD2 agrees at 11 bases. CDR1 SGHTA and CDR2 FQGNSA come from the germline V gene. With V trimmed by 4 bases and J by 3 bases, 8 bases remained unmatched. The CDR3 has 16 amino acids. This chain's CDR3 is CASSCPTSGENYEQYV. CDR3 in DNA: TGTGCCAGCAGCTGCCCGACTAGCGGGGAGAACTACGAGCAGTACGTC.

In its sample, this clonotype was seen once. This sequence joins TRBV4-1 and TRBJ1-1; D not certain. Germline CDR1 MGHRA, CDR2 YSYEKL. The CDR3 is 16 amino acids. Trimming took 1 base from V and 1 from J, leaving 13 bases between them. CDR3 region: CASSQARNRTNTEAFF. The CDR3 DNA sequence: TGCGCCAGCAGCCAAGCCCGTAACAGAACGAACACTGAAGCTTTCTTT.

This clonotype was counted between two and nine times. The gene calls are TRBV4-1 and TRBJ1-5; D not certain. The CDR3 loop spans 15 amino acids. Trimming removed 0 bases at V and 7 bases at J, with 13 bases between. Germline CDR1 MGHRA, CDR2 YSYEKL. CDR3 bases: TGCGCCAGCAGCCAAGATGCGGGCGCGGGACAGCCCCAGCATTTT. Translating it yields CASSQDAGAGQPQHF.

This clonotype was seen a handful of times. The V call is TRBV6-1, the J call TRBJ1-2; 12 positions match TRBD1. Germline CDR1 reads MNHNS; CDR2 reads SASEGT. This CDR3 region has 15 residues. Trimming removed 6 bases from V and 7 bases from J; junction bases left unmatched: 9. CDR3 in amino acids: CASSVRMGQGAGYTF. DNA for the CDR3: TGTGCCAGCAGCGTCAGGATGGGACAGGGGGCTGGCTACACCTTC.

This chain joins TRBV25-1 and TRBJ2-7, with unresolved D. The CDR3 totals 13 residues. V shed 4 bases and J shed 5 bases, with 12 bases lying between them. Germline V gene lookup returns CDR1 MGHDK and CDR2 SYGVNS. The CDR3 DNA follows: TGTGCCAGCAGTGCGGTCTACGGGCACGAGCAGTACTTC. It is translated as CASSAVYGHEQYF.

The chain employs TRBV7-9 and TRBJ1-4, with a weak D call TRBD1 (5 bases). The CDR3 spans 15 residues. Germline V gene sequence: CDR1 SEHNR, CDR2 FQNEAQ (reference sequence). Trimming removed 7 bases at V and 4 bases at J, with 16 bases between. The chain's CDR3 is CASTPVGRINEKLFF. The CDR3 region has the DNA TGTGCCAGCACCCCCGTGGGACGGATTAATGAAAAACTGTTTTTT.

As regards this clonotype: One end of the junction is discordant with germline, which a read error may explain. The chain uses TRBV7-3 and TRBJ2-2; weak D call: TRBD2 (5 bases). CDR3 size: 15 residues. CDR1 and CDR2 (germline): SGHTA, FQGTGA. This chain's CDR3 is CASSLDAGNPGELFF. CDR3 in DNA: TGTGCCAGCAGCCTAGACGCCGGGAACCCCGGGGAGCTGTTTTTT.

This clonotype has a handful of counts. The rearrangement links TRBV6-6 to TRBJ1-2; D gene ambiguous. V was pared by 4 bases and J by 1 base, with 25 bases between. Germline V gene sequence: CDR1 MNHNY, CDR2 SVGAGI (reference sequence). This CDR3 contains 19 residues. In DNA form, the CDR3 reads TGTGCCAGCAGTTCGGCAGTCAACCTGTTACACCCCGTTAACTATGGCTACACCTTC. It translates to CASSSAVNLLHPVNYGYTF.

This clonotype was seen a handful of times. The chain combines TRBV6-6 with TRBJ2-7, with TRBD1 matching over 10 bases. Losses at the gene ends were 6 bases for V and 6 bases for J; bases not matched to a gene: 5. CDR1 is MNHNY and CDR2 is SVGAGI in the germline V gene (reference sequence). The CDR3 loop spans 13 amino acids. The CDR3 DNA reads as TGTGCCAGCAGCCCCAGGGACAGGGGCGAGCAGTACGTC. Protein sequence: CASSPRDRGEQYV.

The genes are TRBV4-1 and TRBJ2-3, with no clear D. The CDR3 spans 13 residues. Germline V gene sequence: CDR1 MGHRA, CDR2 YSYEKL. V was cut by 3 bases and J by 4 bases, with 8 bases left in between. The CDR3 DNA sequence: TGCGCCAGCAGCCAGAAACAAGCAGATACGCAGTATTTT. Protein product: CASSQKQADTQYF.

The chain links TRBV7-2 to TRBJ1-1, with D perhaps matching TRBD1 (6 bases). V lost 2 bases and J 8 bases, leaving 9 bases between the germline ends. This CDR3 is 12 amino acids long. The germline V gene has CDR1 SGHTA and CDR2 FQGNSA. The DNA for the CDR3 is TGTGCCAGCAGCTTACGGACAGCCGAAGCTTTCTTT. Translation gives CASSLRTAEAFF.

The CDR3: CASSYWVAGGPGANNEQFF. CDR3 sequence (DNA): TGTGCCAGCAGTTACTGGGTGGCGGGGGGACCGGGAGCTAACAATGAGCAGTTCTTC. V is TRBV6-6 and J is TRBJ2-1; TRBD2 matches 8 bases. V shed 1 base and J 5 bases; nucleotides not matched to a gene: 16. There are 19 residues in the CDR3. Per the germline V gene, CDR1 is MNHNY and CDR2 is SVGAGI (reference sequence).

Only a few counts were recorded for this clonotype. CDR3 loop: CASSPDRGRGGLSPLHF. In DNA form, the CDR3 reads TGTGCCAGCAGTCCGGACAGGGGGCGCGGAGGCTTGTCACCCCTCCACTTT. The chain employs TRBV27 and TRBJ1-6, with 11 bases matching TRBD1. Trimming cost V 5 bases and J 10 bases; bases outside gene matches: 13. This CDR3 has 17 amino acids. Germline CDR1 MNHEY, CDR2 SMNVEV (reference sequence).

This clonotype was seen only a few times. The chain has TRBV27 and TRBJ2-3, with D tentatively TRBD1 (7 bases). The CDR3 extends over 14 amino acids. Trimming left V 6 bases short and J 5 bases short, with 15 bases between. Germline V lookup: CDR1 MNHEY, CDR2 SMNVEV (reference sequence). DNA for the CDR3: TGTGCCAGCAGGCCGCGCGGGGACAGAGATACGCAGTATTTT. Protein sequence: CASRPRGDRDTQYF.

V usage is TRBV9 and J usage is TRBJ1-6; 7 nucleotides align to TRBD1. With V trimmed by 3 bases and J by 10 bases, 4 bases remained unmatched. The CDR3 is made up of 13 amino acids. The V gene's germline CDR1 is SGDLS and CDR2 YYNGEE. CDR3 sequence (DNA): TGTGCCAGCAGCGGACAGGGTTGGTCACCCCTCCACTTT. Translated, it gives CASSGQGWSPLHF.

The DNA of the CDR3 is TGCGCCAGTTGGCCGGCCCTGAACACCGGGGAGCTGTTTTTT. This encodes CASWPALNTGELFF. The chain has TRBV4-1 and TRBJ2-2; D unclear. V was cut by 9 bases and J by 1 base, with 12 bases left in between. Germline V CDR1 and CDR2: MGHRA, YSYEKL. This CDR3 has 14 amino acids.

This clonotype was counted only a few times. V is TRBV20-1 and J is TRBJ2-1; D unclear. Germline V lookup: CDR1 DFQATT, CDR2 SNEGSKA (reference sequence). The length of the CDR3 is 11 residues. Trimming left V 4 bases short and J 10 bases short, with 11 bases between. The DNA for the CDR3 is TGCAGTGCTACTCCTCTTGGGGAGCAGTTCTTC. This sequence encodes CSATPLGEQFF.

The CDR3 bases are TGTGCCAGCAGTCGGGGGGGTACTGCCAGCTCCTACGAGCAGTACTTC. This codes for CASSRGGTASSYEQYF. The chain uses TRBV12-3 or TRBV12-4 and TRBJ2-7; 8 bases line up with TRBD2. The CDR3 totals 16 residues. Trimming removed 5 bases from V and 0 bases from J; junction bases left unmatched: 9.

The chain uses TRBV29-1 and TRBJ1-2; D is uncertain. The CDR3 loop spans 11 amino acids. Germline CDR1 and CDR2: SQVTM and ANQGSEA. V was trimmed by 7 bases and J by 1 base, leaving 7 bases between them. The CDR3 DNA is TGCAGCGGACGCAGTAACTATGGCTACACCTTC. Protein product: CSGRSNYGYTF. Full variable domain (rest looked up from reference TRBV29-1 and TRBJ1-2): SAVISQKPSRDICQRGTSLTIQCQVDSQVTMMFWYRQQPGQSLTLIATANQGSEATYESGFVIDKFPISRPNLTFSTLTVSNMSPEDSSIYLCSGRSNYGYTFGSGTRLTVV.

This clonotype was seen ten or more times. The rearrangement links TRBV5-1 to TRBJ2-1; D is undetermined. Trimming pared 6 bases from V and 8 bases from J, leaving 12 bases between. The CDR3 loop spans 12 amino acids. Germline CDR1 is SGHRS and CDR2 is YFSETQ. The DNA for the CDR3 is TGCGCCAGCACAACCTCGGGTCATGAGCAGTTCTTC. Translation gives CASTTSGHEQFF.

J is TRBJ2-1 and V is TRBV15, with 12 nucleotides matching TRBD2. The CDR3 consists of 17 residues. With 5 bases clipped from V and 1 base from J, the junction kept 6 bases outside the gene matches. CDR1 and CDR2 from the germline V gene are LNHNV and YYDKDF (reference sequence). The CDR3 region has the DNA TGTGCCACCAGCTCGACTAGCGGGGGTTCTTCCTACAATGAGCAGTTCTTC. This translates into CATSSTSGGSSYNEQFF. Using reference TRBV15 and TRBJ2-1 for the parts outside the CDR3, the full variable domain is DAMVIQNPRYQVTQFGKPVTLSCSQTLNHNVMYWYQQKSSQAPKLLFHYYDKDFNNEADTPDNFQSRRPNTSFCFLDIRSPGLGDTAMYLCATSSTSGGSSYNEQFFGPGTRLTVL.

This clonotype was picked up a small number of times. The gene calls are TRBV15 and TRBJ1-2; D gene uncertain. Germline loops: CDR1 LNHNV, CDR2 YYDKDF (reference sequence). Trimming removed 1 base from V and 1 base from J, with 13 bases in between. This CDR3 contains 16 residues. The CDR3 sequence: CATSRGIPRNNYGYTF. CDR3 in DNA: TGTGCCACCAGCAGAGGAATACCCAGGAATAACTATGGCTACACCTTC. The variable domain in full, completed from reference TRBV15 and TRBJ1-2, reads DAMVIQNPRYQVTQFGKPVTLSCSQTLNHNVMYWYQQKSSQAPKLLFHYYDKDFNNEADTPDNFQSRRPNTSFCFLDIRSPGLGDTAMYLCATSRGIPRNNYGYTFGSGTRLTVV.

This chain connects TRBV7-9 to TRBJ2-1, with D possibly matching TRBD2 (6 bases). From germline, CDR1 is SEHNR and CDR2 FQNEAQ (reference sequence). This CDR3 comprises 15 residues. Deletions cut 2 bases from V and 9 bases from J, with 17 bases between. CDR3 region: CASSLTRGSSSEQFF. The CDR3 bases are TGTGCCAGCAGCTTAACGCGGGGTAGTAGCAGTGAGCAGTTCTTC.

Many counts were recorded for this clonotype. The chain has TRBV7-9 and TRBJ2-2; D call uncertain. There are 15 residues in the CDR3. Trimming left V 5 bases short and J 4 bases short, with 14 bases between. Germline V lookup: CDR1 SEHNR, CDR2 FQNEAQ (reference sequence). The CDR3 reads CASSPPAPSTGELFF. CDR3 nucleotides: TGTGCCAGCAGCCCTCCCGCGCCCAGCACCGGGGAGCTGTTTTTT.

At least ten counts were recorded for this clonotype. This chain connects TRBV12-3 or TRBV12-4 to TRBJ1-5, with a weak D call TRBD1 (5 bases). There are 12 residues in the CDR3. The V end was cut by 5 bases, the J end by 6 bases, with 8 bases between. This CDR3 reads CASSVGGQPQHF. The CDR3, as DNA: TGTGCCAGCAGTGTTGGGGGTCAGCCCCAGCATTTT.

This rearrangement joins TRBV27 to TRBJ2-5; no reliable D call. Germline V CDR1 and CDR2: MNHEY, SMNVEV (reference sequence). The CDR3 totals 13 residues. Trimming pared 6 bases from V and 6 bases from J, leaving 14 bases between. This CDR3 reads CASSPTSPKTQYF. The CDR3 coding sequence is TGTGCCAGCAGCCCCACATCCCCCAAGACCCAGTACTTC.